These 23 T cell receptor beta chains share one sample of origin, sequenced in a study of cytomegalovirus exposure and HLA in healthy donors. PCR was performed using 60 Vbeta and 13 Jbeta primers. Profiling relied on immunoSEQ multiplex PCR, and the TCRdb table lists in-frame clones only, not all of them. The sample includes fewer than 120,000 clones, 65% to 80% of them seen just once. The sample comprised PBMCs. The source of these receptors is a man aged 25 to 45 in good health and CMV-seropositive.

This chain uses TRBV19 with TRBJ1-4, with TRBD1 identical over 7 bases. J gave up 7 bases and V 7 bases, and 9 bases lay outside the gene matches. The germline V gene has CDR1 LNHDA and CDR2 SQIVND (reference sequence). CDR3 size: 14 residues. CDR3 in amino acids: CASTSQGETEKLFF. CDR3 DNA sequence: TGTGCCAGTACATCCCAGGGGGAAACTGAAAAACTGTTTTTT.

The sample holds a few counts of this clone. The chain is built from TRBV6-6 and TRBJ1-4; tentative D call: TRBD1 (6 bases). V was trimmed by 4 bases and J by 2 bases, leaving 11 bases between them. There are 15 residues in the CDR3. Germline CDR1 is MNHNY and CDR2 is SVGAGI (reference sequence). Written as DNA, the CDR3 is TGTGCCAGCAGTTTCTCACAGGGTACTAATGAAAAACTGTTTTTT. Its protein product is CASSFSQGTNEKLFF.

The chain employs TRBV9 and TRBJ2-3; 8 bases line up with TRBD2. The V gene's germline CDR1 is SGDLS and CDR2 YYNGEE. The CDR3 is 16 amino acids. V was pared by 4 bases and J by 2 bases, with 9 bases of the junction left unmatched. CDR3 sequence (DNA): TGTGCCAGCAGCAACCAAGCGGGGGCCCTCACAGATACGCAGTATTTT. It is translated as CASSNQAGALTDTQYF.

The chain carries TRBV4-3 and TRBJ1-2; D is possibly TRBD1 (5 bases). The germline V gene has CDR1 LGHNA and CDR2 YSLEER. The CDR3 covers 15 residues. With 0 bases removed from V and 5 bases from J, the gap between germline ends came to 13 bases. For the CDR3, the DNA is TGCGCCAGCAGCCAAGATGGGGCGGCGGAATATGGCTACACCTTC. Residues: CASSQDGAAEYGYTF.

The chain is built from TRBV2 and TRBJ1-2, with 9 nucleotides matching TRBD1. CDR3 length: 13 residues. Per germline, CDR1 SNHLY and CDR2 FYNNEI. With V trimmed by 6 bases and J by 4 bases, 3 bases remained unmatched. The CDR3 DNA sequence: TGTGCCAGCAGCGTGACAGGGGGCTATGGCTACACCTTC. Its protein is CASSVTGGYGYTF.

The chain combines TRBV10-1 with TRBJ2-3; a possible D gene is TRBD2 (5 bases). The CDR3 totals 14 residues. The ends were cut back, 1 base at V and 3 bases at J, with 8 bases in the middle. Germline lookup yields CDR1 WNHNN and CDR2 SYGVQD (reference sequence). For the CDR3, the DNA is TGCGCCAGCAGTGAGTACCGGGAAACAGATACGCAGTATTTT. Translated: CASSEYRETDTQYF.

The chain links TRBV18 to TRBJ1-2; TRBD1 agrees at 7 bases. Germline V gene sequence: CDR1 KGHSH, CDR2 LQKENI. V lost 1 base, J lost 6 bases, and 2 bases stayed unmatched. The CDR3 is made up of 13 amino acids. CDR3 amino acids: CASSPQGGNGYTF. The CDR3 region has the DNA TGTGCCAGCTCACCACAAGGGGGCAATGGCTACACCTTC.

This clone appeared a single time. The chain joins TRBV10-2 to TRBJ1-6, with 10 nucleotides matching TRBD1. The CDR3 length is 14 residues. Germline CDR1 is WSHSY and CDR2 is SAAADI. V lost 5 bases to trimming and J lost 7 bases; unmatched junction nucleotides: 2. For the CDR3, the DNA is TGCGCCAGCAGTTCGGACAGGGGGAATTCACCCCTCCACTTT. It codes for CASSSDRGNSPLHF.

This clone showed up just a few times. The CDR3 DNA follows: TGTGCCAGTACCCCCAGGGAGAACACTGAAGCTTTCTTT. Its translation is CASTPRENTEAFF. This chain joins TRBV19 and TRBJ1-1, with D possibly TRBD1 on 5 matching bases. This CDR3 region has 13 residues. V gave up 7 bases and J gave up 1 base, with 10 bases separating them. The germline V gene has CDR1 LNHDA and CDR2 SQIVND (reference sequence).

This clone was observed a handful of times. The rearrangement links TRBV5-1 to TRBJ1-2; D may be TRBD1 (6 bases). The CDR3 consists of 15 residues. Trimming shortened V by 4 bases and J by 4 bases, and 17 bases separated the two germline ends. Germline-derived CDR1 and CDR2 are SGHRS and YFSETQ. CDR3 protein: CASSPQGLGAYGYTF. In DNA form, the CDR3 reads TGCGCCAGCAGCCCCCAGGGGTTGGGGGCCTATGGCTACACCTTC.

This clone was seen more than once but under ten times. The V and J genes are TRBV7-6 and TRBJ2-5; possibly TRBD2 for D (5 bases). V shed 2 bases and J shed 2 bases, with 6 bases lying between them. Per germline, CDR1 SGHVS and CDR2 FNYEAQ. This CDR3 has 13 residues. CDR3 nucleotide sequence: TGTGCCAGCAGCTTACGGGGTCAAGAGACCCAGTACTTC. Protein product: CASSLRGQETQYF.

The rearrangement uses TRBV29-1 and TRBJ1-1, with D possibly being TRBD1 (5 bases). The CDR3 contains 13 residues. Germline CDR1 and CDR2: SQVTM and ANQGSEA. Trimming removed 5 bases from V and 0 bases from J, with 10 bases in between. The CDR3 region is CSVRSGLNTEAFF. Here the CDR3 DNA reads TGCAGCGTTCGGTCAGGGTTGAACACTGAAGCTTTCTTT.

The chain links TRBV12-1 to TRBJ1-2; TRBD1 is the table's D call, not checked against the DNA. TRBV12-1 is a pseudogene. This CDR3 spans 15 amino acids. Written as DNA, the CDR3 is TGTGCCAGCAGCCCCCACAGGGGGACCCCTTATGGCTACACCTTC. This encodes CASSPHRGTPYGYTF.

The V call is TRBV7-8, the J call TRBJ1-2, with 7 bases matching TRBD1. The CDR3 has 17 amino acids. J lost 3 bases, V lost 5 bases, and 15 bases had no gene match. Germline CDR1 is SGHVS and CDR2 is FQNEAQ. CDR3 amino acids: CASSTYSRQGGYYGYTF. In DNA form, the CDR3 reads TGTGCCAGCAGCACCTACTCCCGACAGGGAGGATACTATGGCTACACCTTC.

This chain uses TRBV6-1 with TRBJ2-7; D gene uncertain. This CDR3 contains 14 residues. CDR1 MNHNS and CDR2 SASEGT come from the germline V gene. V was trimmed by 6 bases and J by 3 bases, leaving 15 bases between them. This CDR3 reads CASSLLSALYEQYF. As DNA, the CDR3 is TGTGCCAGCAGCCTACTTTCCGCACTCTACGAGCAGTACTTC.

The CDR3 is CAWRTQGALPNYGYTF. DNA for the CDR3: TGTGCCTGGAGGACACAGGGGGCGCTACCTAACTATGGCTACACCTTC. This chain connects TRBV30 to TRBJ1-2, with 9 bases that match TRBD1. The germline CDR1 and CDR2 sequences are GTSNPN and SVGIG (reference sequence). The CDR3 length is 16 residues. Unmatched junction bases numbered 8, after V lost 3 bases and J lost 0 bases.

V usage is TRBV2 and J usage is TRBJ1-4, with D perhaps TRBD1 (6 bases). V gave up 6 bases and J gave up 6 bases, with 17 bases separating them. The CDR3 consists of 15 residues. Germline CDR1 SNHLY, CDR2 FYNNEI. The CDR3 nucleotides are TGTGCCAGCAGAGCATCGACAGGACCGGATGAAAAACTGTTTTTT. It encodes CASRASTGPDEKLFF.

The chain carries TRBV14 and TRBJ1-1, with 7 bases identical to TRBD1. Germline V gives CDR1 SGHDN, CDR2 FVKESK. This CDR3 has 18 amino acids. V gave up 0 bases and J gave up 6 bases; unmatched junction bases: 16. The CDR3 DNA reads TGTGCCAGCAGCCAAGATCCAGTCGATTGGCAGGGGGTCTCTGAAGCTTTCTTT. Translation: CASSQDPVDWQGVSEAFF.

The V gene is TRBV6-5, the J gene TRBJ1-2; 7 nucleotides align to TRBD1. The CDR3 is 14 amino acids. V trimming: 6 bases; J trimming: 1 base; junction bases outside the gene matches: 5. Germline V gene lookup returns CDR1 MNHEY and CDR2 SVGAGI. The CDR3 loop is CASRAGTVNYGYTF. Here the CDR3 DNA reads TGTGCCAGCAGGGCCGGGACAGTTAACTATGGCTACACCTTC.

V usage is TRBV7-9 and J usage is TRBJ2-2, with a weak D call TRBD1 (6 bases). This CDR3 region has 14 residues. V lost 7 bases to trimming and J lost 1 base, with 10 bases between them. CDR1 SEHNR and CDR2 FQNEAQ come from the germline V gene (reference sequence). CDR3 nucleotide sequence: TGTGCCAGCACTCCAGGGGTGAACACCGGGGAGCTGTTTTTT. It translates to CASTPGVNTGELFF.

V gene TRBV7-3 combines with J gene TRBJ2-5, with 7 bases fitting TRBD2. V was pared by 5 bases and J by 3 bases, with 6 bases of the junction left unmatched. Germline loops: CDR1 SGHTA, CDR2 FQGTGA. The CDR3 spans 14 residues. The DNA for the CDR3 is TGTGCCAGCAGCCCCAGCGGGGTTGAAGAGACCCAGTACTTC. Protein sequence: CASSPSGVEETQYF.

The chain employs TRBV10-1 and TRBJ2-7; 11 bases match TRBD1. Germline V gene data show CDR1 as WNHNN and CDR2 as SYGVQD (reference sequence). The V segment lost 8 bases and the J segment 5 bases; nucleotides outside the gene matches: 17. The CDR3 is made up of 17 amino acids. For the CDR3, the DNA is TGCGCCAGCTCGGACCCCTCCGGGACAGGGGGTCTCAACGAGCAGTACTTC. It is translated as CASSDPSGTGGLNEQYF.

For the CDR3, the DNA is TGTGCCAGCAGTTACTCCCGGGAGCAGTTCTTC. Its protein is CASSYSREQFF. The rearrangement joins TRBV6-5 to TRBJ2-1; D remains ambiguous. The V and J ends lost 0 bases and 10 bases respectively, with 4 bases between them. The CDR3 is made up of 11 amino acids. Germline loops: CDR1 MNHEY, CDR2 SVGAGI.